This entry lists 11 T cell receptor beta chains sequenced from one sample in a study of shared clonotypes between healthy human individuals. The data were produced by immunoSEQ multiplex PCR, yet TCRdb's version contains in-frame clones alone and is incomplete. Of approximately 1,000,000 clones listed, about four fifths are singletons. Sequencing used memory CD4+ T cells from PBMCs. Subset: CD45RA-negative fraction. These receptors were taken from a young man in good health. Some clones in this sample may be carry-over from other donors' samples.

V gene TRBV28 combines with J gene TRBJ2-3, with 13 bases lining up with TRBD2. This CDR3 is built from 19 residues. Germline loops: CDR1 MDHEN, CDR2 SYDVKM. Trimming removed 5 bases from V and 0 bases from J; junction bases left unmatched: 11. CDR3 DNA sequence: TGTGCCAGCAGTCCGTTAACTAGCGGGAGGGTCACTAGCACAGATACGCAGTATTTT. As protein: CASSPLTSGRVTSTDTQYF.

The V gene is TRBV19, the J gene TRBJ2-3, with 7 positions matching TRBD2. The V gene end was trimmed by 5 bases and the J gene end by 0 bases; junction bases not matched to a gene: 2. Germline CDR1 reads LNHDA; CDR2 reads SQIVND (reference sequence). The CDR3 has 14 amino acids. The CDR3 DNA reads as TGTGCCAGTAGTGCTAGCGGTAGCACAGATACGCAGTATTTT. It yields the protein CASSASGSTDTQYF.

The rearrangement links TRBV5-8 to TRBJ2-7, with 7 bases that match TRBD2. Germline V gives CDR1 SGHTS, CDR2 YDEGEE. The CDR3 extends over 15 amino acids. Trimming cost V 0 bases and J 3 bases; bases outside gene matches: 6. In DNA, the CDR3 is TGTGCCAGCAGCTTGGGGACTAGAGCTAACTACGAGCAGTACTTC. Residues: CASSLGTRANYEQYF.

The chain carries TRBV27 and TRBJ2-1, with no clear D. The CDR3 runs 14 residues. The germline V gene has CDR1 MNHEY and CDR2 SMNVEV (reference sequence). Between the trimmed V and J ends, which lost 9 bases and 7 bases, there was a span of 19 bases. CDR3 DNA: TGTGCCAGTTTTAATAGGCTTCCAGTGAATGAGCAGTTCTTC. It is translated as CASFNRLPVNEQFF.

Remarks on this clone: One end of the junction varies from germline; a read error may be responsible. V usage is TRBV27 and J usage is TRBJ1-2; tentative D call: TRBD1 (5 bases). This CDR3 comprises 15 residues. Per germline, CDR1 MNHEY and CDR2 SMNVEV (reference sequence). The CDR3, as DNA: TGTGCCAGCAGGTTATCGAACATCGGGGGTGGGGGCTACACCTTC. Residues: CASRLSNIGGGGYTF.

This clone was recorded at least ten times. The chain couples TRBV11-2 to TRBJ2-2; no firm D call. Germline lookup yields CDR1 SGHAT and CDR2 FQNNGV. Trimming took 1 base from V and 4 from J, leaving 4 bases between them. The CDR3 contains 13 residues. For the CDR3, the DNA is TGTGCCAGCAGCTTAGCGGGCACCGGGGAGCTGTTTTTT. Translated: CASSLAGTGELFF.

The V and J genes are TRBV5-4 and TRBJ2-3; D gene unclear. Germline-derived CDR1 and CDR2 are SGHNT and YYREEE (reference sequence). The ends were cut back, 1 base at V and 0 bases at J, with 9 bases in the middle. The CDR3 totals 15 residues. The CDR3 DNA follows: TGTGCCAGCAGCTTGCATAGGGTCAGCACAGATACGCAGTATTTT. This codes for CASSLHRVSTDTQYF. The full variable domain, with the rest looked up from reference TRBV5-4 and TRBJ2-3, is ETGVTQSPTHLIKTRGQQVTLRCSSQSGHNTVSWYQQALGQGPQFIFQYYREEENGRGNFPPRFSGLQFPNYSSELNVNALELDDSALYLCASSLHRVSTDTQYFGPGTRLTVL.

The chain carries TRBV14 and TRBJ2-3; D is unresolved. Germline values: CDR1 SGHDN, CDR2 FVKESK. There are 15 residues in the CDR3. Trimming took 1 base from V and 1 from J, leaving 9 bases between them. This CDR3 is CASSQVVGRTDTQYF. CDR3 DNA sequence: TGTGCCAGCAGCCAAGTGGTCGGCCGCACAGATACGCAGTATTTT.

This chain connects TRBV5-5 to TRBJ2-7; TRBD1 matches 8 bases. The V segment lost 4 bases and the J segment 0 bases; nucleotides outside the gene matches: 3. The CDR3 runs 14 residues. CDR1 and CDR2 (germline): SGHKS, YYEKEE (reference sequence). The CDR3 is CASSRGQDSYEQYF. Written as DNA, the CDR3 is TGTGCCAGCAGCCGGGGACAGGACTCCTACGAGCAGTACTTC.

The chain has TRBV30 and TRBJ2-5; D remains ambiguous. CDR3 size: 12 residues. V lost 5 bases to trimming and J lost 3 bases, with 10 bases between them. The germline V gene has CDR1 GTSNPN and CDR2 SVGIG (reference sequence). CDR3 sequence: CAWGRNEETQYF. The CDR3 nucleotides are TGTGCCTGGGGACGGAACGAAGAGACCCAGTACTTC.

CDR3 loop: CASSFGLAGGDTQYF. The DNA of the CDR3 is TGCGCCAGCAGCTTCGGACTAGCGGGAGGCGATACGCAGTATTTT. This chain links TRBV5-1 with TRBJ2-3, with TRBD2 matching 14 bases. The V gene end was trimmed by 2 bases and the J gene end by 6 bases; junction bases not matched to a gene: 2. Germline V gives CDR1 SGHRS, CDR2 YFSETQ. This CDR3 is built from 15 residues.